A selection of T cell receptor beta chains follows, all from one sample in a study of blood T cell repertoires in COVID-19. The data were produced by immunoSEQ multiplex PCR, yet TCRdb's version contains in-frame clones alone and is incomplete. Of tens of thousands of clones listed, roughly three quarters are singletons. Sequenced input: peripheral blood. Receptors originate from a human donor in a cohort sampled during active COVID-19. The CDR3 runs from the conserved cysteine through the conserved F or W.

V gene: TRBV7-8
J gene: TRBJ1-6
CDR3 protein: CASRDIGGSYNSPLHF

V gene: TRBV19
J gene: TRBJ1-1
CDR3 protein: CASSIGGRVMNTEAFF

V gene: TRBV6-2/TRBV6-3
J gene: TRBJ2-2
CDR3 protein: CASSQHPQGNTGELFF

V gene: TRBV7-3
J gene: TRBJ2-4
CDR3 protein: CASSLTPTSGSYIQYF

V gene: TRBV5-1
J gene: TRBJ2-3
CDR3 protein: CASSPWTSGFTDTQYF

V gene: TRBV5-6
J gene: TRBJ2-7
CDR3 protein: CASSLTLAGPYEQYF

V gene: TRBV5-1
J gene: TRBJ1-5
CDR3 protein: CASSLAKDRSRRGNQPQHF

V gene: TRBV4-1
J gene: TRBJ1-5
CDR3 protein: CASSQVQGWDQPQHF

V gene: TRBV14
J gene: TRBJ2-7
CDR3 protein: CASSQVQGAEQYF

V gene: TRBV3-1/TRBV3-2
J gene: TRBJ2-2
CDR3 protein: CASSQEGWAGGYTGELFF

V gene: TRBV5-1
J gene: TRBJ1-1
CDR3 protein: CASSRRGGNTEAFF

V gene: TRBV9
J gene: TRBJ2-7
CDR3 protein: CASSVESKGVQYF

V gene: TRBV5-6
J gene: TRBJ2-2
CDR3 protein: CASSLGLAGGSGELFF

V gene: TRBV15
J gene: TRBJ2-1
CDR3 protein: CATSSHPTSGDYNEQFF

V gene: TRBV3-1/TRBV3-2
J gene: TRBJ1-2
CDR3 protein: CASSQALPDGYTF

V gene: TRBV5-1
J gene: TRBJ1-6
CDR3 protein: CASSLDSLGLYSPLHF

V gene: TRBV21-1
J gene: TRBJ2-2
CDR3 protein: CASSTRVAGELFF

V gene: TRBV10-3
J gene: TRBJ2-1
CDR3 protein: CAISESTGTSGRRRSYNEQFF

V gene: TRBV4-2
J gene: TRBJ2-7
CDR3 protein: CASSLRQGIDEQYF

V gene: TRBV11-1
J gene: TRBJ2-1
CDR3 protein: CASSLTTGIGNEQFF

V gene: TRBV19
J gene: TRBJ1-1
CDR3 protein: CASSIYTEAFF

V gene: TRBV12-3/TRBV12-4
J gene: TRBJ2-3
CDR3 protein: CAAGLAGTDTQYF

V gene: TRBV5-5
J gene: TRBJ1-4
CDR3 protein: CASSLREGANEKLFF

V gene: TRBV3-1/TRBV3-2
J gene: TRBJ1-3
CDR3 protein: CASSQGSGASSGNTIYF

V gene: TRBV27
J gene: TRBJ2-3
CDR3 protein: CASSPVVAGSTDTQYF

V gene: TRBV18
J gene: TRBJ2-6
CDR3 protein: CASSPSTRRGSGANVLTF

V gene: TRBV20-1
J gene: TRBJ2-7
CDR3 protein: CSATTSYEQYF

V gene: TRBV11-2
J gene: TRBJ2-1
CDR3 protein: CASNKGSGGYNEQFF

V gene: TRBV5-5
J gene: TRBJ2-3
CDR3 protein: CASSLVAASTDTQYF

V gene: TRBV19
J gene: TRBJ1-1
CDR3 protein: CASREPFRGMNTEAFF

V gene: TRBV29-1
J gene: TRBJ2-5
CDR3 protein: CSGGTSDRETQYF

V gene: TRBV11-2
J gene: TRBJ1-6
CDR3 protein: CASSRLGGGSLHF

V gene: TRBV7-9
J gene: TRBJ1-3
CDR3 protein: CASSLLEGSGNTIYF

V gene: TRBV18
J gene: TRBJ2-5
CDR3 protein: CASSRSTETQYF

V gene: TRBV5-1
J gene: TRBJ1-6
CDR3 protein: CASSPGDNSPLHF

V gene: TRBV24-1
J gene: TRBJ2-3
CDR3 protein: CATSERLAGKITDTQYF

V gene: TRBV19
J gene: TRBJ2-5
CDR3 protein: CASSTSGGQETQYF

V gene: TRBV14
J gene: TRBJ2-3
CDR3 protein: CASSQDDKRGGRSWTQYF

V gene: TRBV7-3
J gene: TRBJ2-1
CDR3 protein: CASSLRGGTSSYNEQFF

V gene: TRBV7-2
J gene: TRBJ1-4
CDR3 protein: CASSAGQGLEKLFF

V gene: TRBV7-3
J gene: TRBJ1-1
CDR3 protein: CASSAGVNTEAFF

V gene: TRBV7-3
J gene: TRBJ2-5
CDR3 protein: CASSLASGGLETQYF

V gene: TRBV14
J gene: TRBJ1-3
CDR3 protein: CASSPRTGRSSGNTIYF

V gene: TRBV3-1/TRBV3-2
J gene: TRBJ2-7
CDR3 protein: CASSQAGSGRVHF

V gene: TRBV14
J gene: TRBJ2-6
CDR3 protein: CASSDYRGSGANVLTF

V gene: TRBV2
J gene: TRBJ1-1
CDR3 protein: CASSGDRANTEAFF

V gene: TRBV7-9
J gene: TRBJ2-5
CDR3 protein: CASSFSGQGRETQYF

V gene: TRBV5-1
J gene: TRBJ2-5
CDR3 protein: CASSSVRGAGETQYF

V gene: TRBV5-1
J gene: TRBJ1-6
CDR3 protein: CASSWAADRDYNSPLHF

V gene: TRBV24-1
J gene: TRBJ2-7
CDR3 protein: CATRRDRPYEQYF

V gene: TRBV29-1
J gene: TRBJ1-5
CDR3 protein: CSVGDRNQPQHF

V gene: TRBV27
J gene: TRBJ1-5
CDR3 protein: CASSSDRGGGNSNQPQHF

V gene: TRBV9
J gene: TRBJ2-3
CDR3 protein: CASSATSSTDTQYF

V gene: TRBV7-2
J gene: TRBJ2-7
CDR3 protein: CASSLAPQGAYEQYF

V gene: TRBV2
J gene: TRBJ1-5
CDR3 protein: CASSSRGYSNQPQHF

V gene: TRBV5-6
J gene: TRBJ1-5
CDR3 protein: CASTIGQGDPISSNQPQHF